Listed below are T cell receptor beta chains from one sample, sequenced in a study of blood T cell repertoires in COVID-19. Profiling relied on immunoSEQ multiplex PCR, and the TCRdb table lists in-frame clones only, not all of them. The data show some 80,000 clones, approximately 80% seen once. Sequenced: peripheral blood. These receptors all come from a woman aged 70 to 79 with acute or convalescent COVID-19. Both conserved end residues are part of each CDR3. A D gene is named only where the DNA matches it firmly. The size field is filled for only some rows; it gives once, few, many or a size class.

V gene	clone size	J gene	D gene	CDR3 protein	CDR3 DNA
TRBV15	NA	TRBJ1-5	NA	CATSRDSGVPNQPQHF	TGTGCCACCAGCAGAGATTCAGGGGTTCCCAATCAGCCCCAGCATTTT
TRBV6-5	NA	TRBJ2-1	NA	CASSPSVNNEQFF	TGTGCCAGCAGCCCATCGGTGAACAATGAGCAGTTCTTC
TRBV5-1	NA	TRBJ2-1	NA	CASSSLTLSSGNEQFF	TGCGCCAGCAGCTCCTTGACCCTCTCCTCGGGTAATGAGCAGTTCTTC
TRBV30	NA	TRBJ2-7	NA	CAWSRNPTVYEQYF	TGTGCCTGGAGTCGGAACCCGACAGTCTACGAGCAGTACTTC
TRBV18	NA	TRBJ1-1	NA	CASSPNRETEAFF	TGTGCCAGCTCACCAAACAGGGAAACTGAAGCTTTCTTT
TRBV19	NA	TRBJ2-1	NA	CATSKRSGGQSYNEQFF	TGTGCCACCTCTAAAAGATCAGGAGGCCAATCCTACAATGAGCAGTTCTTC
TRBV3-1/TRBV3-2	few	TRBJ1-1	NA	CASSQGAGWNTEAFF	TGTGCCAGCAGCCAAGGTGCAGGGTGGAACACTGAAGCTTTCTTT
TRBV6-5	NA	TRBJ1-6	NA	CASNQNRVRNSPLHF	TGTGCCAGCAACCAAAACAGGGTTCGGAATTCACCCCTCCACTTT
TRBV5-1	NA	TRBJ2-1	NA	CASSPLGRVRSQGNEQFF	TGCGCCAGCAGCCCATTGGGGCGGGTGAGGTCTCAGGGGAATGAGCAGTTCTTC
TRBV15	NA	TRBJ1-3	NA	CATSRDPLNSGNTIYF	TGTGCCACCAGCAGAGATCCCCTAAACTCTGGAAACACCATATATTTT
TRBV11-1	NA	TRBJ2-7	TRBD1	CASSLTGKPYEQYF	TGTGCCAGCAGCTTGACAGGGAAACCCTACGAGCAGTACTTC
TRBV24-1	NA	TRBJ2-3	NA	CATGGISTDTQYF	TGTGCCACGGGCGGGATTTCCACAGATACGCAGTATTTT
TRBV5-1	NA	TRBJ2-5	TRBD1	CATSWGTAQETQYF	TGCGCCACCTCGTGGGGGACAGCCCAAGAGACCCAGTACTTC
TRBV6-4	NA	TRBJ1-6	NA	CASSAPLLSSYNSPLHF	TGTGCCAGCAGTGCACCCCTCCTTAGCTCCTATAATTCACCCCTCCACTTT
TRBV2	NA	TRBJ2-1	NA	CASSEEGRGSYNEQFF	TGTGCCAGCAGTGAAGAGGGTCGGGGCTCCTACAATGAGCAGTTCTTC
TRBV27	NA	TRBJ2-1	TRBD1	CASHLQGPPGNEQFF	TGTGCCAGCCATTTACAGGGGCCCCCGGGCAATGAGCAGTTCTTC
TRBV7-9	NA	TRBJ2-5	TRBD1	CASSSSDRLIETQYF	TGTGCCAGCAGCTCGTCGGACAGGTTAATAGAGACCCAGTACTTC
TRBV12-3/TRBV12-4	NA	TRBJ2-1	NA	CASRSDFYNEQFF	TGTGCCAGCAGGTCGGACTTCTACAATGAGCAGTTCTTC
TRBV21-1	NA	TRBJ1-2	NA	CASRDGIPRVNYGYTF	TGTGCCAGCAGAGACGGCATCCCCAGGGTGAACTATGGCTACACCTTC
TRBV6-1	NA	TRBJ2-3	NA	CASSDLTVTDTQYF	TGTGCCAGCAGTGATTTGACAGTAACAGATACGCAGTATTTT
TRBV18	NA	TRBJ1-5	TRBD1	CASSPPGQSGQPQHF	TGTGCCAGCTCACCTCCGGGACAGAGTGGCCAGCCCCAGCATTTT
TRBV10-1	few	TRBJ2-2	TRBD2	CASSKLAGAGELFF	TGCGCCAGCAGTAAGTTAGCGGGAGCCGGGGAGCTGTTTTTT
TRBV18	NA	TRBJ1-1	NA	CASSVRRRVNTEAFF	TGTGCCAGCTCCGTACGCCGCAGGGTGAACACTGAAGCTTTCTTT
TRBV20-1	NA	TRBJ2-2	NA	CSASIGGGDTGELFF	TGCAGTGCTAGTATCGGGGGAGGAGACACCGGGGAGCTGTTTTTT
TRBV19	NA	TRBJ2-1	NA	CASTPRGASSYNEQFF	TGTGCCAGTACCCCCCGGGGGGCGAGCTCCTACAATGAGCAGTTCTTC
TRBV12-3/TRBV12-4	once	TRBJ1-5	NA	CASSGQTNQPQHF	TGTGCCAGCAGCGGACAGACCAATCAGCCCCAGCATTTT
TRBV6-2/TRBV6-3	NA	TRBJ2-3	NA	CASSYSPGGAQYF	TGTGCCAGCAGTTACTCTCCCGGAGGGGCGCAGTATTTT
TRBV6-5	NA	TRBJ2-2	NA	CASSYSGTTGTGELFF	TGTGCCAGCAGTTACTCGGGGACAACGGGGACCGGGGAGCTGTTTTTT
TRBV7-6	NA	TRBJ2-1	NA	CASSLNSRVSNEQFF	TGTGCCAGCAGCCTTAACTCCAGGGTCAGCAATGAGCAGTTCTTC
TRBV5-1	once	TRBJ2-7	NA	CASSGYTYREAEQYF	TGCGCCAGCAGCGGGTATACGTACCGGGAAGCCGAGCAGTACTTC
TRBV19	NA	TRBJ1-2	TRBD1	CASSILPGQGTFYGYTF	TGTGCCAGTAGTATCCTACCGGGACAGGGAACGTTTTATGGCTACACCTTC
TRBV5-1	NA	TRBJ2-1	TRBD2	CASSSLAGVEDEQFF	TGCGCCAGCAGCTCACTAGCGGGAGTGGAAGATGAGCAGTTCTTC
TRBV25-1	NA	TRBJ1-2	NA	CASSEFGDKEDYGYTF	TGTGCCAGCAGTGAATTCGGAGACAAGGAGGACTATGGCTACACCTTC
TRBV24-1	NA	TRBJ1-2	NA	CATSDFPQDGYTF	TGTGCCACCAGTGATTTTCCTCAGGATGGCTACACCTTC
TRBV6-5	NA	TRBJ1-6	NA	CASSPSQYNSPLHF	TGTGCCAGCAGCCCGTCTCAGTATAATTCACCCCTCCACTTT
TRBV5-1	NA	TRBJ2-6	NA	CASSSTGVTGANVLTF	TGCGCCAGCAGCTCAACGGGGGTAACTGGGGCCAACGTCCTGACTTTC
TRBV4-2	once	TRBJ2-3	TRBD2	CASSGRIAGATDTQYF	TGTGCCAGCAGCGGACGAATAGCGGGAGCCACAGATACGCAGTATTTT
TRBV10-1	NA	TRBJ2-7	TRBD2	CASSGTSDAYEQYF	TGCGCCAGCAGTGGGACTAGCGATGCCTACGAGCAGTACTTC
TRBV29-1	NA	TRBJ2-2	TRBD1	CSLRQGATGELFF	TGCAGCTTAAGACAGGGGGCTACCGGGGAGCTGTTTTTT
TRBV19	few	TRBJ1-4	TRBD1	CASRDRRNEKLFF	TGTGCCAGCAGGGACAGGAGAAATGAAAAACTGTTTTTT
TRBV7-8	NA	TRBJ2-1	NA	CASTTEGRGGGEQFF	TGTGCCAGCACCACCGAGGGGCGGGGAGGGGGTGAGCAGTTCTTC
TRBV3-1/TRBV3-2	NA	TRBJ1-4	TRBD1	CASSQGVAQGNEKLFF	TGTGCCAGCAGCCAAGGGGTAGCACAGGGGAATGAAAAACTGTTTTTT
TRBV7-8	NA	TRBJ2-7	NA	CASRGTDSYEQYF	TGTGCCAGCAGGGGGACTGACTCCTACGAGCAGTACTTC
TRBV6-5	NA	TRBJ2-1	TRBD1	CASTPTRTGSDEQFF	TGTGCCAGCACCCCAACGCGGACAGGGTCGGATGAGCAGTTCTTC
TRBV9	NA	TRBJ2-1	NA	CASSVDRGVRYNEQFF	TGTGCCAGCAGCGTAGATCGGGGAGTCCGATACAATGAGCAGTTCTTC
TRBV14	NA	TRBJ1-1	TRBD1	CASSQYRGTGSEAFF	TGTGCCAGCAGCCAGTATCGCGGGACAGGGTCTGAAGCTTTCTTT
TRBV2	NA	TRBJ1-4	NA	CASSGQGLINEKLFF	TGTGCCAGCAGTGGGCAGGGGCTGATTAATGAAAAACTGTTTTTT
TRBV7-2	NA	TRBJ2-5	TRBD2	CASSLESLAGQETQYF	TGTGCCAGCAGCTTAGAATCCCTAGCGGGCCAAGAGACCCAGTACTTC
TRBV6-6	NA	TRBJ1-1	TRBD1	CASSRDREGTEAFF	TGTGCCAGCAGTCGAGACAGGGAAGGCACTGAAGCTTTCTTT
TRBV19	NA	TRBJ2-7	TRBD1	CASSMVTGGLYEQYF	TGTGCCAGTAGTATGGTAACAGGGGGGTTGTACGAGCAGTACTTC
TRBV21-1	NA	TRBJ1-2	NA	CASSKVSGRRPVVGGYTF	TGTGCCAGCAGCAAAGTTTCGGGAAGGAGGCCGGTTGTGGGTGGCTACACCTTC
TRBV6-5	NA	TRBJ1-5	NA	CASSDRLYQPQHF	TGTGCCAGCAGCGACAGGCTATATCAGCCCCAGCATTTT